The 3 T cell receptor beta chains below were found in one sample sequenced in a study of T-cell memory formation after mild COVID-19. From the 5' RACE reads, TCRdb called clonotypes with MiXCR, one entry per CDR3 protein. The table has 550,000 to 600,000 distinct CDR3 sequences, about 22% seen once; the top ten hold about 8.7%. Sequencing input: PBMCs or a T cell subset sorted from them (not recorded which). The receptors were sampled from an adult woman who had mild COVID-19 (a few samples of this study predate the infection). Cell type and time point are not known.

This chain joins TRBV12-3 or TRBV12-4 and TRBJ2-7; D remains ambiguous. V was pared by 6 bases and J by 5 bases, with 8 bases between. This CDR3 contains 11 residues. CDR3 DNA: TGTGCCAGCAGCACCTGGGACGAGCAGTACTTC. This sequence encodes CASSTWDEQYF.

This chain uses TRBV24-1 with TRBJ2-1; D uncertain. Germline V gene lookup returns CDR1 KGHDR and CDR2 SFDVKD. The V and J ends lost 2 bases and 4 bases respectively, with 5 bases between them. CDR3 length: 13 residues. CDR3 in amino acids: CATSDWGYNEQFF. The CDR3 coding sequence is TGTGCCACCAGTGATTGGGGATACAATGAGCAGTTCTTC.

The chain has TRBV4-2 and TRBJ2-1, with D unresolved. Trimming left V 2 bases short and J 0 bases short, with 8 bases between. Germline V gives CDR1 LGHNA, CDR2 YNFKEQ. This CDR3 spans 15 amino acids. The CDR3 region has the DNA TGTGCCAGCAGCCAACGACTGAGCTCCTACAATGAGCAGTTCTTC. It yields the protein CASSQRLSSYNEQFF.